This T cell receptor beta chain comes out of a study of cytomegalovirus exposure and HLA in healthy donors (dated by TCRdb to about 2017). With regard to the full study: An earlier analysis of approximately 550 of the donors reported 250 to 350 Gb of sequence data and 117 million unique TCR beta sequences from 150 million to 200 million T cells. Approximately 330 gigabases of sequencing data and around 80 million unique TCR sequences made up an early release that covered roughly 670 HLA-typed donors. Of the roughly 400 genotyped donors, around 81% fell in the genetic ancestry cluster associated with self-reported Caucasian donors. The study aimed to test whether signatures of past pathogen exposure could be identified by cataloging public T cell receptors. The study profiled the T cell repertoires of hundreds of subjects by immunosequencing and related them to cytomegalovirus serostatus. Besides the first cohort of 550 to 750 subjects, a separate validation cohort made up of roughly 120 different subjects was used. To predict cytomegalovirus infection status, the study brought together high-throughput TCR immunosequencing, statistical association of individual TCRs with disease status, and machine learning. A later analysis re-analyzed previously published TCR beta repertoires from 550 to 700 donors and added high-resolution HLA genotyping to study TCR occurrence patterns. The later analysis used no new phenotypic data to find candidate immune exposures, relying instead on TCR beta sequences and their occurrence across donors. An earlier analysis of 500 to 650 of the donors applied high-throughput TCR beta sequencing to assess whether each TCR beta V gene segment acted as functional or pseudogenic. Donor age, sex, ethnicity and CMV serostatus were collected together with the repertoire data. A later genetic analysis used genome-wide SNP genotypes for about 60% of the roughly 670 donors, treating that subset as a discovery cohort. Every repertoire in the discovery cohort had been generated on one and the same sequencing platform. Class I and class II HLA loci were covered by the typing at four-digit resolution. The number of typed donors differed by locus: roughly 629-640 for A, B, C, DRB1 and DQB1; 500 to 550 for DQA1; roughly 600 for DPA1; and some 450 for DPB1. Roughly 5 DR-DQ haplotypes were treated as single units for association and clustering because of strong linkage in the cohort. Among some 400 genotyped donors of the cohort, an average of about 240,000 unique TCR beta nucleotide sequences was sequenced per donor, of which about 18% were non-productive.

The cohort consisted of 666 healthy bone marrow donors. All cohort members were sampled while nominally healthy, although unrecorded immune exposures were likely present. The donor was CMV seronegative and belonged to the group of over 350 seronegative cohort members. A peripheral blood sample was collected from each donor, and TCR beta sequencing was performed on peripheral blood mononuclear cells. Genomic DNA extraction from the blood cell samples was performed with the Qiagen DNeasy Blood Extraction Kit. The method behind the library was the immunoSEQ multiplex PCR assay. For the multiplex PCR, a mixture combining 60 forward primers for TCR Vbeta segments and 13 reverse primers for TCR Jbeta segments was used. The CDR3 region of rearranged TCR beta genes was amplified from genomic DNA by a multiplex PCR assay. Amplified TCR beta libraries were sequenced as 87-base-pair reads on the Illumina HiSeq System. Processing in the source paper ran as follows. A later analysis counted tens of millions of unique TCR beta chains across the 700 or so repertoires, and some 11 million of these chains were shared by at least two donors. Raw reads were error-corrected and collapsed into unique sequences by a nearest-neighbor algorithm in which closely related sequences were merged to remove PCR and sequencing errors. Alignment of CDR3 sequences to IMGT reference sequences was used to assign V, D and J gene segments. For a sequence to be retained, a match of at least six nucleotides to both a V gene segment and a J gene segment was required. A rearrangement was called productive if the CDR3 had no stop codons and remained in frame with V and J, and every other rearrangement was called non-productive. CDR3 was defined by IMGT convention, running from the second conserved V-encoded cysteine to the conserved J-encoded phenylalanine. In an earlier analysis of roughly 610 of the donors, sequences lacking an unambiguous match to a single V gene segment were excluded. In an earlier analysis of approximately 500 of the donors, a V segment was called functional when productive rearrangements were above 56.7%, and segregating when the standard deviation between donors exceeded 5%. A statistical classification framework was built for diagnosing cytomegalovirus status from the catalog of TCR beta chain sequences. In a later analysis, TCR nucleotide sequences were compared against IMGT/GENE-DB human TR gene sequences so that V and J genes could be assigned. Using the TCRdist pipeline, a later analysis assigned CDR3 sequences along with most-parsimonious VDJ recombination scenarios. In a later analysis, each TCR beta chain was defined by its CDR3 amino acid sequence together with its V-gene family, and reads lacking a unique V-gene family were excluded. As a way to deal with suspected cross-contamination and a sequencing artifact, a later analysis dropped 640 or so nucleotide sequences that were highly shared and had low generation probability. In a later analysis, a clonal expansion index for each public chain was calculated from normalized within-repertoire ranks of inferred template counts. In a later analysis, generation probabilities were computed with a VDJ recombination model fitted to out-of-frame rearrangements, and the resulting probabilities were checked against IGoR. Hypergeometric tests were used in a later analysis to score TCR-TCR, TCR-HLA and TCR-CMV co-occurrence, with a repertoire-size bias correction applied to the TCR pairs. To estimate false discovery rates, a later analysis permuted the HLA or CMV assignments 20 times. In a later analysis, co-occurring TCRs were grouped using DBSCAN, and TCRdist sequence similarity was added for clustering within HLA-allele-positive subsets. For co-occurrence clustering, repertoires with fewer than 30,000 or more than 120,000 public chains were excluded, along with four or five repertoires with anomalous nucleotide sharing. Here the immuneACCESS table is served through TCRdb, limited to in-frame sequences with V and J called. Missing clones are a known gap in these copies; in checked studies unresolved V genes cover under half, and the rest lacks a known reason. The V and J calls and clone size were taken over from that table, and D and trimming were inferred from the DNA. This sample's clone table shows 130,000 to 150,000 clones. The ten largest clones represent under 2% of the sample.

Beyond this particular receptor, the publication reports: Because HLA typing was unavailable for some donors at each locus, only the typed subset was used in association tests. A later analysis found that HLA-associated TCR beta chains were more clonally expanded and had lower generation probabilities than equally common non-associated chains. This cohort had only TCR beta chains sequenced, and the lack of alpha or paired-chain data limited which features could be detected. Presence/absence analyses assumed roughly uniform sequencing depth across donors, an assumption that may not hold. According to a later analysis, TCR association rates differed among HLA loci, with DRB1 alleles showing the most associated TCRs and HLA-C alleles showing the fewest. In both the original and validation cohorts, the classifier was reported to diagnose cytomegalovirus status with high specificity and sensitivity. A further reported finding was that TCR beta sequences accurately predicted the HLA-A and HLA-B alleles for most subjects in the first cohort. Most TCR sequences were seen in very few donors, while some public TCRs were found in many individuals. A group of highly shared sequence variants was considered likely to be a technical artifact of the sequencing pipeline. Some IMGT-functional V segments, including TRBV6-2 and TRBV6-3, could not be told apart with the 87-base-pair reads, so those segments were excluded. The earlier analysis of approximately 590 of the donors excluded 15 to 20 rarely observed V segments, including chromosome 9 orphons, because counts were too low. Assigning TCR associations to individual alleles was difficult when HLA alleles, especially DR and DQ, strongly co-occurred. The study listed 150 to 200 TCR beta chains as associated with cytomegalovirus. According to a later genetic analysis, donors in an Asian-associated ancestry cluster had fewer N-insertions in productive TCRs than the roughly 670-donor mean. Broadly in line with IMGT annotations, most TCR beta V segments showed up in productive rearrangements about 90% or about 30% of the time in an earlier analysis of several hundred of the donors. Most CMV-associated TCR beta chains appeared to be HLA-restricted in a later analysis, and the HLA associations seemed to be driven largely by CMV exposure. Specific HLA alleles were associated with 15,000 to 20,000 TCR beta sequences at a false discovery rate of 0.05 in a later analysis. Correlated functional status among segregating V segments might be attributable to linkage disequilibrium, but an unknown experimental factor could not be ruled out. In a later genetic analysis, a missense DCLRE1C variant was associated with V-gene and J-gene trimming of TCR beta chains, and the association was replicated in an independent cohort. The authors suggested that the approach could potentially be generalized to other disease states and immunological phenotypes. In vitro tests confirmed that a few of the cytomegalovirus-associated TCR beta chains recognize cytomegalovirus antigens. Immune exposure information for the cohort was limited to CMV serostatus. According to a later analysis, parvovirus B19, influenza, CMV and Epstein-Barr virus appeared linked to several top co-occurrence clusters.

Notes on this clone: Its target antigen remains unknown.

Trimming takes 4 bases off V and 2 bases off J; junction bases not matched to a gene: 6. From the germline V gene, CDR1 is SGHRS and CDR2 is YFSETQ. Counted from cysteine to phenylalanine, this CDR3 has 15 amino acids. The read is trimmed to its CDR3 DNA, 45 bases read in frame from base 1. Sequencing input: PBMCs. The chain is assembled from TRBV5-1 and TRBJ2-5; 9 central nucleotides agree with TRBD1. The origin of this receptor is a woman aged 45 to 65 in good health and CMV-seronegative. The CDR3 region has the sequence CASSPGTGPQETQYF. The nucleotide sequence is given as TGCGCCAGCAGCCCCGGGACAGGGCCACAAGAGACCCAGTACTTC.